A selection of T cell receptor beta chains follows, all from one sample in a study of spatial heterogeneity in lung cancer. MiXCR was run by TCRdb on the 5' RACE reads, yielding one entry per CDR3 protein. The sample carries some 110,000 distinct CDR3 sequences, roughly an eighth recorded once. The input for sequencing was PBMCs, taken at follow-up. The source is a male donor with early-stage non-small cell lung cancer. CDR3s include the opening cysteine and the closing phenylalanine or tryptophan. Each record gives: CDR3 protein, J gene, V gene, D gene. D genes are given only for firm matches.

cdr3_aa: CASSPRRGGGTDTQYF; j_call: TRBJ2-3; v_call: TRBV18; d_call: NA
cdr3_aa: CASSLSAGKLFF; j_call: TRBJ1-4; v_call: TRBV7-9; d_call: NA
cdr3_aa: CASSVSGARETQYF; j_call: TRBJ2-5; v_call: TRBV9; d_call: TRBD2
cdr3_aa: CASSPIGQGSGELFF; j_call: TRBJ2-2; v_call: TRBV4-2; d_call: TRBD1
cdr3_aa: CASGLTGGHEQYF; j_call: TRBJ2-7; v_call: TRBV12-5; d_call: TRBD1
cdr3_aa: CASSLTGEKSRNIQYF; j_call: TRBJ2-4; v_call: TRBV12-3/TRBV12-4; d_call: TRBD1
cdr3_aa: CASSSTDTDTQYF; j_call: TRBJ2-3; v_call: TRBV7-2; d_call: NA
cdr3_aa: CASSYRQAWGSPLHF; j_call: TRBJ1-6; v_call: TRBV6-5; d_call: NA
cdr3_aa: CASSAAGGWYEQYF; j_call: TRBJ2-7; v_call: TRBV2; d_call: TRBD1
cdr3_aa: CASSTGQGWPEAFF; j_call: TRBJ1-1; v_call: TRBV27; d_call: TRBD1
cdr3_aa: CASSRDGGGGANVLTF; j_call: TRBJ2-6; v_call: TRBV3-1; d_call: NA
cdr3_aa: CASSSTVEQYF; j_call: TRBJ2-7; v_call: TRBV19; d_call: NA
cdr3_aa: CASSLDVATYEQYF; j_call: TRBJ2-7; v_call: TRBV7-2; d_call: NA
cdr3_aa: CASSPPWTSETDTQYF; j_call: TRBJ2-3; v_call: TRBV18; d_call: TRBD2
cdr3_aa: CASSLSGTDYEQYF; j_call: TRBJ2-7; v_call: TRBV5-6; d_call: TRBD1
cdr3_aa: CASSQGGPNGYTF; j_call: TRBJ1-2; v_call: TRBV3-1; d_call: NA
cdr3_aa: CATSPRVSSYNEQFF; j_call: TRBJ2-1; v_call: TRBV15; d_call: NA
cdr3_aa: CASSQDRPDLAKNIQYF; j_call: TRBJ2-4; v_call: TRBV3-1; d_call: NA
cdr3_aa: CATSRDPPDRGGEKLFF; j_call: TRBJ1-4; v_call: TRBV15; d_call: TRBD1
cdr3_aa: CASSYDRAQETQYF; j_call: TRBJ2-5; v_call: TRBV5-1; d_call: TRBD1
cdr3_aa: CASSTPGQRPYEQYF; j_call: TRBJ2-7; v_call: TRBV5-6; d_call: TRBD1
cdr3_aa: CSATGTGSEQFF; j_call: TRBJ2-1; v_call: TRBV20-1; d_call: TRBD1
cdr3_aa: CASSLGTGQGRYEQYF; j_call: TRBJ2-7; v_call: TRBV5-1; d_call: TRBD1
cdr3_aa: CACAGAASLNYGYTF; j_call: TRBJ1-2; v_call: TRBV19; d_call: NA
cdr3_aa: CASSIASGQGKFSGANVLTF; j_call: TRBJ2-6; v_call: TRBV7-8; d_call: NA
cdr3_aa: CASSLTSGGAETQYF; j_call: TRBJ2-5; v_call: TRBV5-4; d_call: TRBD2
cdr3_aa: CAISSPISGNTIYF; j_call: TRBJ1-3; v_call: TRBV10-3; d_call: NA
cdr3_aa: CASTGQGPEQYF; j_call: TRBJ2-7; v_call: TRBV6-5; d_call: TRBD1
cdr3_aa: CASRTLRGQGKGSYNEQFF; j_call: TRBJ2-1; v_call: TRBV5-1; d_call: TRBD1
cdr3_aa: CSVTWTGRETQYF; j_call: TRBJ2-5; v_call: TRBV29-1; d_call: TRBD1
cdr3_aa: CASSYSTPGQGLDEQYF; j_call: TRBJ2-7; v_call: TRBV6-5; d_call: TRBD1
cdr3_aa: CASSLSGDYTDTQYF; j_call: TRBJ2-3; v_call: TRBV9; d_call: TRBD2
cdr3_aa: CASGDRFSNQPQHF; j_call: TRBJ1-5; v_call: TRBV5-6; d_call: NA
cdr3_aa: CASSLVVNTEAFF; j_call: TRBJ1-1; v_call: TRBV7-3; d_call: NA
cdr3_aa: CASSPDRGRAFF; j_call: TRBJ1-1; v_call: TRBV7-6; d_call: TRBD1
cdr3_aa: CASSLDPGAAFGYTF; j_call: TRBJ1-2; v_call: TRBV11-2; d_call: NA
cdr3_aa: CASSRTALAGGEQYF; j_call: TRBJ2-7; v_call: TRBV4-1; d_call: TRBD2
cdr3_aa: CASSRSRGSSYEQYF; j_call: TRBJ2-7; v_call: TRBV6-5; d_call: NA
cdr3_aa: CATAENTVAETQYF; j_call: TRBJ2-5; v_call: TRBV24-1; d_call: NA
cdr3_aa: CAISESARSTDNQPQHF; j_call: TRBJ1-5; v_call: TRBV10-3; d_call: NA
cdr3_aa: CASSQGPQSYGYTF; j_call: TRBJ1-2; v_call: TRBV14; d_call: NA
cdr3_aa: CATPDPHSSYEQYF; j_call: TRBJ2-7; v_call: TRBV6-1; d_call: NA
cdr3_aa: CASSLPGQGKNSPLHF; j_call: TRBJ1-6; v_call: TRBV5-1; d_call: TRBD1
cdr3_aa: CASSQDPGRADEQYF; j_call: TRBJ2-7; v_call: TRBV4-2; d_call: NA
cdr3_aa: CASSFHQIYRGRSGYQPQHF; j_call: TRBJ1-5; v_call: TRBV28; d_call: TRBD1
cdr3_aa: CASSQGRQPQHF; j_call: TRBJ1-5; v_call: TRBV11-3; d_call: NA
cdr3_aa: CASSLAGILVYEQYF; j_call: TRBJ2-7; v_call: TRBV7-9; d_call: NA
cdr3_aa: CASSASALQETQYF; j_call: TRBJ2-5; v_call: TRBV2; d_call: NA
cdr3_aa: CASSARGGLTDTQYF; j_call: TRBJ2-3; v_call: TRBV7-8; d_call: TRBD2
cdr3_aa: CASSLGVTGDEQYF; j_call: TRBJ2-7; v_call: TRBV5-1; d_call: TRBD1
cdr3_aa: CASSPTPGTARWAEAFF; j_call: TRBJ1-1; v_call: TRBV3-1; d_call: TRBD1
cdr3_aa: CASSPTTDYEQYF; j_call: TRBJ2-7; v_call: TRBV9; d_call: NA